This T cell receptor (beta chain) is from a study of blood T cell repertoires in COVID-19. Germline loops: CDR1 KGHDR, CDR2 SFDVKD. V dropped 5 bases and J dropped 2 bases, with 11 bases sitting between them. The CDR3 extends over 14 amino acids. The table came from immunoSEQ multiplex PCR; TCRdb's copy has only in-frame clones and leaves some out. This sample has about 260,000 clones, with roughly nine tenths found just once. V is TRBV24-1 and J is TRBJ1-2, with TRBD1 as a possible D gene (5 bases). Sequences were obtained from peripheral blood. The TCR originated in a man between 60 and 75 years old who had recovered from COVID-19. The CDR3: CATSARDLNYGYTF. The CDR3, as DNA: TGTGCCACCAGTGCCCGGGACTTAAACTATGGCTACACCTTC.